This TCR beta chain was retrieved from a study of response to subunit inactivated influenza vaccine. Via MiXCR, TCRdb re-called the RT-PCR reads, giving one row per CDR3 protein. The data hold 550,000 to 600,000 distinct CDR3 sequences, with around 11% observed a single time. Germline CDR1 reads DFQATT; CDR2 reads SNEGSKA (reference sequence). The germline V and J ends were trimmed by 5 bases and 0 bases, with 17 bases remaining between them. This CDR3 has 15 residues. This receptor was taken from a man in his forties or fifties who received an inactivated influenza vaccine. The rearrangement uses TRBV20-1 and TRBJ2-7; tentatively, D is TRBD1 (6 bases). This sample comprised PBMCs from blood, obtained on the day of vaccination. DNA of the CDR3: TGCAGTGCTTTGGACCCGGGACACCTCTCCTACGAGCAGTACTTC. This sequence encodes CSALDPGHLSYEQYF.